The rows below give T cell receptor beta chains drawn from one sample of a study of cytomegalovirus exposure and HLA in healthy donors. TCRdb's table, derived via immunoSEQ multiplex PCR, lists solely in-frame clones and lacks some. The sample carries 65,000 or so clones, 62% recorded once. Material: PBMCs. Receptors originate from a man under 40 in good health and CMV-seronegative. The conserved cysteine and the conserved F or W are not part of the CDR3 here. A D gene is named only where the DNA matches it firmly. Clone size, where shown, is once, few, many, or a class for clones that have expanded.

v_call	d_call	j_call	clone_size	cdr3_aa
TRBV16	-	TRBJ1-6	once	ASSPPGDSYNSPLH
TRBV6-5	TRBD1	TRBJ1-6	-	ASSGGYRGIPLH
TRBV19	-	TRBJ2-7	-	ASSGGNGYEQY
TRBV23-1	-	TRBJ1-1	-	ASSQLNAVGLNTEAF
TRBV7-9	-	TRBJ2-7	few	ASSLSEVEDPYEQY
TRBV4-1	TRBD2	TRBJ2-2	-	ASSQVGLAANTGELF
TRBV29-1	TRBD1	TRBJ2-7	few	SGGQGAYEQY
TRBV4-1	TRBD1	TRBJ2-5	-	ASSQLPGQVGEQY
TRBV7-3	TRBD1	TRBJ2-3	-	ASSLTWGQDTQY
TRBV7-2	TRBD2	TRBJ2-7	-	ASSLRLADEQY
TRBV9	-	TRBJ2-3	few	ASSPLGGQGTDTQY
TRBV13	TRBD2	TRBJ2-3	-	ASSLAVPSTDTQY
TRBV2	-	TRBJ1-6	-	ASKLEASAYNSPLH
TRBV7-9	-	TRBJ2-6	-	ASSLWRGSSGANVLT
TRBV11-2	TRBD1	TRBJ1-1	-	ASRTLQGSEGEAF
TRBV7-8	-	TRBJ1-2	-	ASSTSQGGYGYT
TRBV7-9	TRBD1	TRBJ1-1	-	ASSASGTGVYTEAF
TRBV6-6	-	TRBJ1-5	few	ASSSSTRSRQPQH
TRBV6-5	-	TRBJ2-7	-	ASSYRVPSAAYEQY
TRBV4-1	-	TRBJ2-3	-	ASSQGSGDTQY
TRBV7-7	TRBD1	TRBJ2-2	-	ASTSDTGGTGELF
TRBV5-1	TRBD1	TRBJ1-2	few	ASSRLRDSFSYGYT
TRBV18	-	TRBJ2-3	-	ASSQAVDTDTQY